These T cell receptor beta chains were read from a single sample in a study of T cell responses to AZD1222 COVID-19 vaccine. Assay: immunoSEQ multiplex PCR; the TCRdb copy retains only in-frame clones and omits some. The table has about 150,000 clones, 94% seen once. The sample consisted of peripheral blood, taken on day 0 of AZD1222 vaccination. The receptors were gathered from an adult in good health. Both conserved end residues are part of each CDR3. A D gene is named only where the DNA matches it firmly. Clone sizes are given selectively: once, few, many, or a class where the clone is expanded.

clone_size | j_call | v_call | d_call | cdr3_nt | cdr3_aa
- | TRBJ2-2 | TRBV7-9 | - | TGTGCCAGCAGCTTAGTACTAGGGCCCACCGGGGAGCTGTTTTTT | CASSLVLGPTGELFF
once | TRBJ1-1 | TRBV19 | TRBD1 | TGTGCCAGTATTCCCGGGACAGGGGGCAACACTGAAGCTTTCTTT | CASIPGTGGNTEAFF
- | TRBJ2-3 | TRBV27 | - | TGTGCCAGCAGTATCAGGACTAGCACAGATACGCAGTATTTT | CASSIRTSTDTQYF
- | TRBJ1-4 | TRBV5-1 | TRBD1 | TGCGCCAGCAGCTTTGGGACAGGGGGTTTTGAAAAACTGTTTTTT | CASSFGTGGFEKLFF
- | TRBJ2-5 | TRBV7-9 | TRBD2 | TGTGCCAGCAGCTTACTAGCGGGAAGAGGCGAGACCCAGTACTTC | CASSLLAGRGETQYF
- | TRBJ1-5 | TRBV27 | - | TGTGCCAGCAGTTTCGGCCAGGCGAGTGACCCCCAGCATTTT | CASSFGQASDPQHF
- | TRBJ1-4 | TRBV5-1 | TRBD1 | TGCGCCAGCAGCTTACGGGACAGCTCTAATGAAAAACTGTTTTTT | CASSLRDSSNEKLFF
- | TRBJ1-5 | TRBV18 | - | TGTGCCAGCTCAAACAGAGTCAATCAGCCCCAGCATTTT | CASSNRVNQPQHF
once | TRBJ1-1 | TRBV27 | - | TGTGCCAGCAGTCACAGACAGCGACCTAGGTTCAAGAGGTTGGCTTTCTTT | CASSHRQRPRFKRLAFF
few | TRBJ2-1 | TRBV5-6 | TRBD2 | TGTGCCAGCAGCTTGGCCGGGACTAGCGGCAATGAGCAGTTCTTC | CASSLAGTSGNEQFF
- | TRBJ1-5 | TRBV5-4 | TRBD1 | TGTGCCAGCAGCTTGTCAGGGGGCGCCGGCAATCAGCCCCAGCATTTT | CASSLSGGAGNQPQHF
- | TRBJ2-3 | TRBV5-1 | TRBD2 | TGCGCCAGCAGCTTAATAATCGGCCTAGCGGTAGATACGCAGTATTTT | CASSLIIGLAVDTQYF
- | TRBJ2-1 | TRBV5-4 | TRBD2 | TGTGCCAGCAGCTTGGCTCCGGGACTAGCGGGAGAGGTGGACAATGAGCAGTTCTTC | CASSLAPGLAGEVDNEQFF
- | TRBJ1-5 | TRBV4-1 | - | TGCGCCAGCAGCCAAGTGGAAGGGGATCAGCCCCAGCATTTT | CASSQVEGDQPQHF
- | TRBJ2-3 | TRBV7-9 | TRBD1 | TGTGCCAGCAGCTATACCAAACTTACAGGGGTCACCGCAGATACGCAGTATTTT | CASSYTKLTGVTADTQYF
- | TRBJ2-3 | TRBV19 | TRBD1 | TGTGCCAGTAGTAGTGGAGACAGGGGTGGTGGCACAGATACGCAGTATTTT | CASSSGDRGGGTDTQYF
- | TRBJ1-1 | TRBV5-1 | - | TGCGCCAGCAGCTTGAGGGTAGGGCAAGGCACTGAAGCTTTCTTT | CASSLRVGQGTEAFF
- | TRBJ1-1 | TRBV18 | - | TGTGCCAGCTCACCACAAGGAATGAACACTGAAGCTTTCTTT | CASSPQGMNTEAFF
- | TRBJ1-2 | TRBV29-1 | - | TGCAGCGTTTCGGCCCCAAACTATGGCTACACCTTC | CSVSAPNYGYTF
- | TRBJ1-3 | TRBV7-8 | - | TGTGCCAGCAACACGGGTCACGCTCTCTCTGGAAACACCATATATTTT | CASNTGHALSGNTIYF
- | TRBJ1-2 | TRBV6-4 | - | TGTGCCAGCTCCCCTCGGGGTGGCTACACCTTC | CASSPRGGYTF
- | TRBJ2-1 | TRBV4-1 | TRBD2 | TGCGCCAGCAGCTTACGACTAGCGGGGAACAATGAGCAGTTCTTC | CASSLRLAGNNEQFF
- | TRBJ1-6 | TRBV7-9 | - | TGTGCCAGCAGCCCACTCGCAGGGGTTAATTCACCCCTCCACTTT | CASSPLAGVNSPLHF
- | TRBJ1-5 | TRBV19 | TRBD1 | TGTGCCAGTAGGAGGGACAGGGCTCAGCCCCAGCATTTT | CASRRDRAQPQHF
- | TRBJ2-3 | TRBV2 | - | TGTGCCATCCCCCCGCGCTCTATCGCGAGTAGCACAGATACGCAGTATTTT | CAIPPRSIASSTDTQYF
- | TRBJ1-2 | TRBV19 | - | TGTGCCAGTAGTATGACAGATTGGGGCTACACCTTC | CASSMTDWGYTF
- | TRBJ2-1 | TRBV7-9 | TRBD2 | TGTGCCAGCAGCTTAGGTGTCGCTAGCGGGAGTTCCAATGAGCAGTTCTTC | CASSLGVASGSSNEQFF
- | TRBJ1-1 | TRBV6-5 | - | TGTGCCAGCAGTTACGGGGGAGGGAACACTGAAGCTTTCTTT | CASSYGGGNTEAFF
- | TRBJ2-2 | TRBV9 | - | TGTGCCAGCAGCGTAGTTCCCACGCGACTGGACCGCACCGGGGAGCTGTTTTTT | CASSVVPTRLDRTGELFF
once | TRBJ1-4 | TRBV5-1 | - | TGCGCCAGCAGCTTGATACGGGGAGATAATGAAAAACTGTTTTTT | CASSLIRGDNEKLFF